This T cell receptor beta chain was sequenced for a study of T cells in Graves' hyperthyroidism and ophthalmopathy. The study's findings and limits: The majority of expanded thyroid clonotypes above 0.001 also appeared in blood. Progression to ophthalmopathy was predicted a median of about 6.6 months early.

Amplified TCR beta CDR3 regions came from RNA transcripts. The primer set for the first-round RT-PCR of the TCR CDR3 was HTBI. MiXCR, run by TCRdb on the multiplex PCR reads, gives a single entry per CDR3 protein. Of approximately 150,000 distinct CDR3 sequences listed, 9.4% were seen once; the top ten hold around 21%. From germline, CDR1 is DFQATT and CDR2 SNEGSKA (reference sequence). This CDR3 is 12 amino acids long. The V end was cut by 0 bases, the J end by 2 bases, with 3 bases between. Each 10 ml fresh peripheral blood draw supplied the PBMCs. Details on this clonotype: Its specificity is not known.

The J gene is TRBJ2-3, the V gene TRBV20-1; no reliable D call. The origin of this receptor is a woman under 30 with Graves' hyperthyroidism that later progressed to Graves' ophthalmopathy. Sequencing was performed on blood. The CDR3: CSARDHTDTQYF. The CDR3 DNA reads TGCAGTGCTAGAGACCACACAGATACGCAGTATTTT.